The 20 T cell receptor beta chains reported below all come from one sample, sequenced in a study of blood T cell repertoires in COVID-19. Profiled with immunoSEQ multiplex PCR; TCRdb holds only in-frame clones, not every one. In the table there are some 140,000 clones, roughly 80% of which are singletons. What was sequenced was peripheral blood. These receptors were obtained from a man older than 75 with acute or convalescent COVID-19.

The V call is TRBV11-2, the J call TRBJ2-7; TRBD1 matches at 7 bases. The J segment lost 2 bases and the V segment lost 4 bases, leaving 2 bases of the junction unmatched. The length of the CDR3 is 13 residues. The germline V gene has CDR1 SGHAT and CDR2 FQNNGV. CDR3 nucleotides: TGTGCCAGCAGCTCCGGGACAGCCTACGAGCAGTACTTC. This encodes CASSSGTAYEQYF.

The V and J genes are TRBV5-1 and TRBJ2-3, with 11 bases aligning to TRBD2. Germline loops: CDR1 SGHRS, CDR2 YFSETQ. V was pared by 4 bases and J by 2 bases, with 9 bases of the junction left unmatched. The CDR3 spans 17 residues. CDR3: CASSPGASGGSTDTQYF. DNA for the CDR3: TGCGCCAGCAGCCCGGGGGCTAGCGGGGGGTCCACAGATACGCAGTATTTT.

The chain uses TRBV14 and TRBJ1-1; TRBD1 matches 7 bases. Germline CDR1 is SGHDN and CDR2 is FVKESK. This CDR3 is 13 amino acids long. J lost 8 bases, V lost 4 bases, and 7 bases had no gene match. The CDR3: CASSLKEGQEAFF. The CDR3 DNA reads TGTGCCAGCAGCCTTAAAGAGGGACAGGAAGCTTTCTTT.

This chain joins TRBV6-5 and TRBJ1-2, with D perhaps TRBD1 (5 bases). The CDR3 covers 14 residues. V was clipped by 10 bases and J by 2 bases, with 17 bases between them. Germline lookup yields CDR1 MNHEY and CDR2 SVGAGI. The CDR3, as DNA: TGTGCCACCAAGGAGGGGCTGACAAACTATGGCTACACCTTC. Amino acids: CATKEGLTNYGYTF.

The V call is TRBV18, the J call TRBJ1-1, with D possibly TRBD1 on 5 matching bases. Germline CDR1 KGHSH, CDR2 LQKENI. The CDR3 runs to 14 residues. Trimming left V 2 bases short and J 0 bases short, with 7 bases between. CDR3 sequence reads: CASSPSGLNTEAFF. CDR3 DNA sequence: TGTGCCAGCTCACCATCAGGGCTGAACACTGAAGCTTTCTTT.

The J gene is TRBJ2-1, the V gene TRBV6-5; 7 nucleotides agree with TRBD1. Germline V CDR1 and CDR2: MNHEY, SVGAGI. Trimming cost V 7 bases and J 6 bases; bases outside gene matches: 12. This CDR3 spans 15 amino acids. In nucleotides, the CDR3 is TGTGCCAGCACCTACGACAGGGATGTGGTCAATGAGCAGTTCTTC. Its translation: CASTYDRDVVNEQFF.

This clone was seen once. The V and J genes are TRBV14 and TRBJ2-3; 7 nucleotides agree with TRBD2. The CDR3 has 16 amino acids. The V and J ends lost 0 bases and 2 bases, in that order; junction bases with no gene match: 5. The V gene's germline CDR1 is SGHDN and CDR2 FVKESK. The CDR3 spells CASSQDPAGFTDTQYF. CDR3 nucleotide sequence: TGTGCCAGCAGCCAAGATCCAGCGGGGTTCACAGATACGCAGTATTTT.

Comment on this clone: At one of its ends the junction is not consistent with the germline gene, which may arise from a read error. CDR3 nucleotide sequence: TGCCTCACCGGGACACAGAACTATGGCTACACCTTC. It is translated as CLTGTQNYGYTF. This sequence joins TRBV7-8 and TRBJ1-2, with D tentatively TRBD1 (6 bases). This CDR3 comprises 12 residues. Looked up from germline, CDR1 is SGHVS and CDR2 is FQNEAQ.

CDR3 loop: CASRQGATETQYF. The DNA of the CDR3 is TGTGCCAGCAGGCAGGGGGCTACGGAGACCCAGTACTTC. This chain links TRBV6-5 with TRBJ2-5; 8 nucleotides align to TRBD1. J was trimmed by 5 bases and V by 6 bases; bases with no gene match: 5. Germline V lookup: CDR1 MNHEY, CDR2 SVGAGI. This CDR3 spans 13 amino acids.

The chain recombines TRBV19 with TRBJ2-3; 8 nucleotides match TRBD1. V was clipped by 7 bases and J by 4 bases; unmatched bases: 10. The CDR3 is made up of 15 amino acids. Germline V gene lookup returns CDR1 LNHDA and CDR2 SQIVND (reference sequence). The CDR3 DNA is TGTGCCAGTAAACGGGTAGGACAGGGTGCAGATACGCAGTATTTT. Translation: CASKRVGQGADTQYF. Full variable domain (remainder filled in from reference TRBV19 and TRBJ2-3): DGGITQSPKYLFRKEGQNVTLSCEQNLNHDAMYWYRQDPGQGLRLIYYSQIVNDFQKGDIAEGYSVSREKKESFPLTVTSAQKNPTAFYLCASKRVGQGADTQYFGPGTRLTVL.

The chain links TRBV5-1 to TRBJ2-7, with 9 bases fitting TRBD1. CDR1 is SGHRS, CDR2 YFSETQ, per germline. The length of the CDR3 is 16 residues. Trimming removed 0 bases from V and 3 bases from J; junction bases left unmatched: 7. The CDR3, as DNA: TGCGCCAGCAGCTTGGACGGGACAGGGCGGGGCTACGAGCAGTACTTC. This translates into CASSLDGTGRGYEQYF. Using reference TRBV5-1 and TRBJ2-7 for the parts outside the CDR3, the full variable domain is KAGVTQTPRYLIKTRGQQVTLSCSPISGHRSVSWYQQTPGQGLQFLFEYFSETQRNKGNFPGRFSGRQFSNSRSEMNVSTLELGDSALYLCASSLDGTGRGYEQYFGPGTRLTVT.

The rearrangement joins TRBV2 to TRBJ2-1; 10 nucleotides agree with TRBD2. Germline loops: CDR1 SNHLY, CDR2 FYNNEI. This CDR3 is built from 16 residues. J was trimmed by 3 bases and V by 4 bases; bases with no gene match: 6. DNA for the CDR3: TGTGCCAGCAGTGGAACTAGCGGGGCAAACTACAATGAGCAGTTCTTC. Protein: CASSGTSGANYNEQFF.

The genes are TRBV6-5 and TRBJ1-1, with D possibly being TRBD1 (6 bases). Trimming left V 0 bases short and J 4 bases short, with 15 bases between. Germline CDR1 MNHEY, CDR2 SVGAGI. The CDR3 runs 16 residues. Written as DNA, the CDR3 is TGTGCCAGCAGTTACTCCGGGGGGGGCGAGGGCACTGAAGCTTTCTTT. Protein: CASSYSGGGEGTEAFF.

V usage is TRBV4-2 and J usage is TRBJ1-1; D is unclear. CDR1 is LGHNA and CDR2 is YNFKEQ in the germline V gene. The germline V and J ends were trimmed by 4 bases and 0 bases, with 9 bases remaining between them. The CDR3 spans 14 residues. CDR3 sequence: CASSPGRVNTEAFF. The CDR3 DNA reads TGTGCCAGCAGCCCGGGGAGGGTGAACACTGAAGCTTTCTTT.

The J gene is TRBJ2-2, the V gene TRBV5-1, with TRBD1 matching 10 bases. In germline, CDR1 is SGHRS, CDR2 YFSETQ. The CDR3 length is 15 residues. J lost 4 bases, V lost 6 bases, and 6 bases had no gene match. CDR3: CASTETGGVTGELFF. The CDR3 nucleotides read TGCGCCAGCACTGAGACAGGGGGCGTCACCGGGGAGCTGTTTTTT.

V and J are TRBV19 and TRBJ2-3; a possible D gene is TRBD1 (5 bases). Trimming stripped 5 bases from V and 2 bases from J, with 11 bases between. This CDR3 has 14 amino acids. CDR1 LNHDA and CDR2 SQIVND come from the germline V gene (reference sequence). This chain's CDR3 is CASSGADNTDTQYF. CDR3 nucleotide sequence: TGTGCCAGTAGTGGGGCGGACAACACAGATACGCAGTATTTT.

The chain links TRBV6-2 or TRBV6-3 to TRBJ1-5, with D possibly TRBD1 on 5 matching bases. The germline V and J ends were trimmed by 2 bases and 4 bases, with 6 bases remaining between them. Germline V gene lookup returns CDR1 MNHEY and CDR2 SVGEGT. This CDR3 is 13 amino acids long. The CDR3 sequence: CASSYGGNQPQHF. The CDR3 DNA is TGTGCCAGCAGTTACGGGGGGAATCAGCCCCAGCATTTT.

This chain links TRBV4-3 with TRBJ1-1; 9 bases line up with TRBD1. There are 18 residues in the CDR3. CDR1 is LGHNA, CDR2 YSLEER, per germline. The V segment lost 1 base and the J segment 3 bases; nucleotides outside the gene matches: 12. The CDR3 here is CASSQGPGQGPGYTEAFF. The DNA for the CDR3 is TGCGCCAGCAGCCAAGGTCCCGGACAGGGGCCAGGGTACACTGAAGCTTTCTTT.

This chain's CDR3 is CATTRTGTNEKLFF. CDR3 DNA: TGTGCCACGACTCGGACAGGGACTAATGAAAAACTGTTTTTT. The chain employs TRBV15 and TRBJ1-4; 8 positions agree with TRBD1. J gave up 2 bases and V 9 bases, and 5 bases lay outside the gene matches. Germline CDR1 is LNHNV and CDR2 is YYDKDF (reference sequence). There are 14 residues in the CDR3. The variable domain in full, completed from reference TRBV15 and TRBJ1-4, reads DAMVIQNPRYQVTQFGKPVTLSCSQTLNHNVMYWYQQKSSQAPKLLFHYYDKDFNNEADTPDNFQSRRPNTSFCFLDIRSPGLGDTAMYLCATTRTGTNEKLFFGSGTQLSVL.

Only a few counts were recorded for this clone. This sequence joins TRBV4-3 and TRBJ2-7; a weak D match, TRBD2 (6 bases). The CDR3 contains 15 residues. V dropped 4 bases and J dropped 1 base, with 14 bases sitting between them. CDR1 and CDR2 (germline): LGHNA, YSLEER. The CDR3 DNA sequence: TGCGCCAGCAGCCTTGGGGGGACGGGATCCTACGAGCAGTACTTC. Protein sequence: CASSLGGTGSYEQYF.